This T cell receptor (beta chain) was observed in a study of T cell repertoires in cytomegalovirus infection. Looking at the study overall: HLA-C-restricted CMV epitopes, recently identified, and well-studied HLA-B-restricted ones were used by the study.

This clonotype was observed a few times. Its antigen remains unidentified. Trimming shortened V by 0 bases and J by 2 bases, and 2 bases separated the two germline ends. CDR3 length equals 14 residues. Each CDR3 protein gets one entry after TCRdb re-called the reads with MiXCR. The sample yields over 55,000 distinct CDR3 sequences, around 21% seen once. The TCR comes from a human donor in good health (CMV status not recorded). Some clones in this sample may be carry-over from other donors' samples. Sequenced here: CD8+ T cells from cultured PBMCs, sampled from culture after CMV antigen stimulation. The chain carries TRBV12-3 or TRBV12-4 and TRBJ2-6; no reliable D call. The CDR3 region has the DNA TGTGCCAGCAGTTTAGCGGCTGGGGCCAACGTCCTGACTTTC. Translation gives CASSLAAGANVLTF.